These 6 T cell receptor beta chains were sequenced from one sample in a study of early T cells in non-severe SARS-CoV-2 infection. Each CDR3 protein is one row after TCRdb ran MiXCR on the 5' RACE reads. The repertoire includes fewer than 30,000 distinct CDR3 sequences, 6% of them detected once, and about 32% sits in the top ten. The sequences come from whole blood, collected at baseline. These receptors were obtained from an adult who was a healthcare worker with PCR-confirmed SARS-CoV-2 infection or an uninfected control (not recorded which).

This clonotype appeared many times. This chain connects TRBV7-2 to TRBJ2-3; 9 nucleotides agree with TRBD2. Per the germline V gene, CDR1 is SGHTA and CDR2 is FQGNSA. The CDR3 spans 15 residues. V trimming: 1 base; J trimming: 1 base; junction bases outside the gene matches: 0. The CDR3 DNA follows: TGTGCCAGCAGCTTAGTAGCGGGAGGCACAGATACGCAGTATTTT. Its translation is CASSLVAGGTDTQYF.

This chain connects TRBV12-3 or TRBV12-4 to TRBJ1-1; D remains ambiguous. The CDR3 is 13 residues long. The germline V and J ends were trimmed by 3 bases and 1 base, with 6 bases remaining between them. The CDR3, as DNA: TGTGCCAGCAGTTTGCGAAAGAACACTGAAGCTTTCTTT. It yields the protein CASSLRKNTEAFF.

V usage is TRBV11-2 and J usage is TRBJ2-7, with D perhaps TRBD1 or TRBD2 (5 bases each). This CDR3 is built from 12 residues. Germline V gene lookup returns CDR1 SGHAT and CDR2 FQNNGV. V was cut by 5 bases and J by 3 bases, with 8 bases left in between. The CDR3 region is CASSRDRYEQYF. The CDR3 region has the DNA TGTGCCAGCAGCCGGGACCGCTACGAGCAGTACTTC. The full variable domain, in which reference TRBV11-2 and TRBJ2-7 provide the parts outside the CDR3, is EAGVAQSPRYKIIEKRQSVAFWCNPISGHATLYWYQQILGQGPKLLIQFQNNGVVDDSQLPKDRFSAERLKGVDSTLKIQPAKLEDSAVYLCASSRDRYEQYFGPGTRLTVT.

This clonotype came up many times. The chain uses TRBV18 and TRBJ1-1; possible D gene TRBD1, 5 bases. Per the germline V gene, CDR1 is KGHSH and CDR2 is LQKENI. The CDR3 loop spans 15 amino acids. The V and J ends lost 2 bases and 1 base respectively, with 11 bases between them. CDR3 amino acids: CASSPRGAGNTEAFF. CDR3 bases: TGTGCCAGCTCACCAAGGGGCGCCGGGAACACTGAAGCTTTCTTT.

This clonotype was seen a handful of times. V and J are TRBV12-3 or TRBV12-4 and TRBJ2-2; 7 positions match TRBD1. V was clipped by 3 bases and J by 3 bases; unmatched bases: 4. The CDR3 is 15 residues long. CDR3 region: CASSFRGWYTGELFF. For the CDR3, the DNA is TGTGCCAGCAGTTTCAGGGGGTGGTACACCGGGGAGCTGTTTTTT.

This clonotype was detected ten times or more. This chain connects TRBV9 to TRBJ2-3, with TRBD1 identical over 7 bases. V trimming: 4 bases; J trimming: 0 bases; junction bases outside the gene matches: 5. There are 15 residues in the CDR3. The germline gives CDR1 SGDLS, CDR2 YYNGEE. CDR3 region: CASSPRQGSTDTQYF. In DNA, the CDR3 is TGTGCCAGCAGCCCCCGACAGGGCAGCACAGATACGCAGTATTTT.